A few counts support the clone carrying this TCR beta chain. As yet, its antigen is unknown. Trimming cost V 5 bases and J 2 bases, with 17 bases left between them. Germline V gene data show CDR1 as SGHTA and CDR2 as FQGTGA. This CDR3 contains 16 residues. The record originates from a study of T cell repertoires in cytomegalovirus infection. Overall study context: CMV epitopes used comprised recently identified HLA-C-restricted ones and well-studied HLA-B-restricted ones. Public signatures in TCR beta pointed to CMV infection and matching HLA type. Whole-study findings and limits: Dominating the ex vivo response were TCR beta clonotypes that were CMV-specific and HLA-C-restricted. The study identified carriers of CMV plus the relevant HLA from cumulative public TCR beta family frequency.

TCRdb reprocessed the reads via MiXCR and lists one record per CDR3 protein. The data hold 830,000 or so distinct CDR3 sequences, with about 30% observed a single time. J is TRBJ2-3 and V is TRBV7-3; tentatively, D is TRBD1 (6 bases). The source material was cultured CD8+ T cells from PBMCs, sampled from culture after CMV antigen stimulation. This clonotype was sampled from a human donor in good health (CMV status not recorded). Some clones in this sample may be carry-over from other donors' samples. The CDR3 loop is CASSPVGGENTDTQYF. The CDR3 nucleotides are TGTGCCAGCAGCCCAGTAGGGGGAGAGAACACAGATACGCAGTATTTT.